This T cell receptor (beta chain) appears in the sequencing data of a study of T cell changes during pregnancy in multiple sclerosis. The CDR3 covers 13 residues. CDR1 and CDR2 from the germline V gene are SQVTM and ANQGSEA. The junction had 6 bases not matched to a gene; V was cut back by 4 bases and J by 3 bases. TCRdb keeps only in-frame clones here, not all; method: immunoSEQ multiplex PCR. The sample lists about 87,000 clones, around 93% occurring once. The genes are TRBV29-1 and TRBJ2-7; 7 positions agree with TRBD1. This sequence originates from a female donor in good health, enrolled as a control in a pregnancy study. The source material was peripheral blood, sampled in the third trimester of pregnancy. CDR3 DNA sequence: TGCAGCGTTGCCCTCCGGACAGGCTACGAGCAGTACTTC. Translated, it gives CSVALRTGYEQYF.